The source of this TCR beta chain is a study of T cell changes during pregnancy in multiple sclerosis. The protocol was immunoSEQ multiplex PCR, while the TCRdb copy is restricted to in-frame clones and leaves out a portion. The table includes approximately 44,000 clones, 80% to 95% detected once. This clone was seen a single time. J was trimmed by 3 bases and V by 6 bases; bases with no gene match: 5. The CDR3 is made up of 13 amino acids. Germline V lookup: CDR1 SQVTM, CDR2 ANQGSEA. This clonotype originated in a female donor with multiple sclerosis, enrolled in a pregnancy study. Here the sequenced sample was CD4+ T cells from peripheral blood mononuclear cells, taken before pregnancy. The rearrangement links TRBV29-1 to TRBJ1-5; 7 bases map to TRBD1. CDR3 region: CSVGTANNQPQHF. The CDR3 DNA is TGCAGCGTCGGGACAGCTAACAATCAGCCCCAGCATTTT.